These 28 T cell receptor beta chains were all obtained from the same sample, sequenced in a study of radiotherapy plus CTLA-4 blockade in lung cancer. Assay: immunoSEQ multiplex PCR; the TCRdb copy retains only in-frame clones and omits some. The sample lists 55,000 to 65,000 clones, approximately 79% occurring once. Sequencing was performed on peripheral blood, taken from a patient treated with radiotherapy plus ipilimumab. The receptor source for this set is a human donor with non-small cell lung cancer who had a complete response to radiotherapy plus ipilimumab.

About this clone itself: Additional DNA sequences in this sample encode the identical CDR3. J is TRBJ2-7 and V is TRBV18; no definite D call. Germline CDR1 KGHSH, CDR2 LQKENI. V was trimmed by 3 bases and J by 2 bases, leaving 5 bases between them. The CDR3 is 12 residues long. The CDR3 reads CASSPGAYEQYF. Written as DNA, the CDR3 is TGTGCCAGCTCACCCGGAGCCTACGAGCAGTACTTC.

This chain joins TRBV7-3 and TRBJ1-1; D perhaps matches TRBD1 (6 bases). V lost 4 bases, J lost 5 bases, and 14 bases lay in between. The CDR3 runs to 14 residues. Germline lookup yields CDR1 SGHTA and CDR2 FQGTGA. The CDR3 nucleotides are TGTGCCAGCAGCTCCCGTTCGACAGGAACTGAAGCTTTCTTT. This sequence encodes CASSSRSTGTEAFF.

The CDR3 DNA reads as TGTGCCAGCAGCTTGGTTCCGTTCGGGGGCAATGAGCAGTTCTTC. This translates into CASSLVPFGGNEQFF. The gene calls are TRBV5-4 and TRBJ2-1; a weak D match, TRBD2 (6 bases). The V and J ends lost 0 bases and 6 bases respectively, with 13 bases between them. Germline V CDR1 and CDR2: SGHNT, YYREEE (reference sequence). CDR3 length: 15 residues.

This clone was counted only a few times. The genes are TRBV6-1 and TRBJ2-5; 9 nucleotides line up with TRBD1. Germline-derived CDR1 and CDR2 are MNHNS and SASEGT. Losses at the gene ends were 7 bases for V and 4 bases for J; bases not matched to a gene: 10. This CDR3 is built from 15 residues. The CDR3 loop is CASNPSGQGLETQYF. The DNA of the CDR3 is TGTGCCAGCAACCCCTCCGGACAGGGGTTAGAGACCCAGTACTTC.

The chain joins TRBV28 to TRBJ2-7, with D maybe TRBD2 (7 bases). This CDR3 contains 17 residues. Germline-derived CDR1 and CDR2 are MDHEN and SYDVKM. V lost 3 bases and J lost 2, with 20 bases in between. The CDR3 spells CASSFLLGASGTYEQYF. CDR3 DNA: TGTGCCAGCAGTTTCCTGCTGGGGGCTAGCGGAACCTACGAGCAGTACTTC.

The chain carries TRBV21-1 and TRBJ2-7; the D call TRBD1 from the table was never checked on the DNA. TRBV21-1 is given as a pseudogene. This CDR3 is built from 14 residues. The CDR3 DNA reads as TGTGCCAGCATCGGTGGACAGGTACCCTACGAGCAGTACTTC. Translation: CASIGGQVPYEQYF.

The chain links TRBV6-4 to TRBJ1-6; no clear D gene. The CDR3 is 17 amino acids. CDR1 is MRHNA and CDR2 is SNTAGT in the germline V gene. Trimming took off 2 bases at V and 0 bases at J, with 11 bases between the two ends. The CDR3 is CASSDMRQSSYNSPLHF. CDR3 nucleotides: TGTGCCAGCAGTGACATGAGACAAAGCTCCTATAATTCACCCCTCCACTTT.

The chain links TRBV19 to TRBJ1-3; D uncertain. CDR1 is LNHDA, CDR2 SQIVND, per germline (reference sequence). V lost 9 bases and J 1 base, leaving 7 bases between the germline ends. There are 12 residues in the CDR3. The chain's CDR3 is CASGVSGNTIYF. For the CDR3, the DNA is TGTGCCAGCGGGGTTTCTGGAAACACCATATATTTT.

DNA of the CDR3: TGTGCCAGCAGCCTGGATTCGACAGGTTCATACGAGCAGTACTTC. Translated, it gives CASSLDSTGSYEQYF. V gene TRBV5-4 combines with J gene TRBJ2-7; maybe TRBD1 (6 bases). Germline V gene sequence: CDR1 SGHNT, CDR2 YYREEE (reference sequence). The CDR3 sequence is 15 residues long. V lost 4 bases and J lost 4, with 18 bases in between.

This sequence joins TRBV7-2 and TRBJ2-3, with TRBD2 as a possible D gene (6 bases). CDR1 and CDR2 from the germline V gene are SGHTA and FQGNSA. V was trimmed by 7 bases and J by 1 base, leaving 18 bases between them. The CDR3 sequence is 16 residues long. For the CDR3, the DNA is TGTGCCAGCACCCCAGGAGGGGCACTCCGCACAGATACGCAGTATTTT. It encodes CASTPGGALRTDTQYF.

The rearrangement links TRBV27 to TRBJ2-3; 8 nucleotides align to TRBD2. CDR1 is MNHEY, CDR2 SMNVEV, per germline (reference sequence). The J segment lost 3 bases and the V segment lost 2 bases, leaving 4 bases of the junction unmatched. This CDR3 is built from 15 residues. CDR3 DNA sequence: TGTGCCAGCAGTTTACTCGCGGGAGGTACAGATACGCAGTATTTT. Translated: CASSLLAGGTDTQYF.

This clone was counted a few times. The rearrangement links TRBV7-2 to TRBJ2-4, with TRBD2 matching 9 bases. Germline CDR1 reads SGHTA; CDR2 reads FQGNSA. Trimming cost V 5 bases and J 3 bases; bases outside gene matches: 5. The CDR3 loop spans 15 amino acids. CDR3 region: CASSRGGAGKNIQYF. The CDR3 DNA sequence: TGTGCCAGCAGCCGCGGGGGGGCTGGCAAAAACATTCAGTACTTC.

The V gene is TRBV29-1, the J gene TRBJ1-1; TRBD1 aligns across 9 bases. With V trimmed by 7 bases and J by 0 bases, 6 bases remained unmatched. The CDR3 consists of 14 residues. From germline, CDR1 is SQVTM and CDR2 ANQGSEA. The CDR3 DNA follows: TGCAGCGCGGGGACAGGGAACATGAACACTGAAGCTTTCTTT. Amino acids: CSAGTGNMNTEAFF.

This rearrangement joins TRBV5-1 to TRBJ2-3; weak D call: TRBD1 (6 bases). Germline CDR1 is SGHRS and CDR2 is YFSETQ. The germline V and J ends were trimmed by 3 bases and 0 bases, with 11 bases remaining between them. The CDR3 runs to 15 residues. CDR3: CASSSRDKSTDTQYF. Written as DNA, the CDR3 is TGCGCCAGCAGCTCCCGGGACAAGAGCACAGATACGCAGTATTTT.

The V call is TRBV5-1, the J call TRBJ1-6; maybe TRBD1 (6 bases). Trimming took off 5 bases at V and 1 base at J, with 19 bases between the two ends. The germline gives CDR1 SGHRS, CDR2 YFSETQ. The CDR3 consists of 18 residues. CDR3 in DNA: TGCGCCAGCAGAGCGGGGGCCTATATCGGGTCCTATAATTCACCCCTCCACTTT. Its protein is CASRAGAYIGSYNSPLHF.

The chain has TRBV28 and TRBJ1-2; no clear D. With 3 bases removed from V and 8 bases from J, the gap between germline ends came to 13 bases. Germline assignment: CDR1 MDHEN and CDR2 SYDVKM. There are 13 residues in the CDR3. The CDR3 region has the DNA TGTGCCAGCAGTTTTAGCGGGGTGGGAGGCTACACCTTC. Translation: CASSFSGVGGYTF.

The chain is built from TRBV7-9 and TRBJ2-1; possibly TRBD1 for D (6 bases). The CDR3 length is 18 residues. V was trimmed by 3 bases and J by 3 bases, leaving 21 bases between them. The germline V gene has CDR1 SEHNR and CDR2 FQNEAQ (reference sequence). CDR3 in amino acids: CASSLARMGAGLYNEQFF. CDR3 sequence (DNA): TGTGCCAGCAGCTTGGCGAGAATGGGGGCGGGTCTCTACAATGAGCAGTTCTTC.

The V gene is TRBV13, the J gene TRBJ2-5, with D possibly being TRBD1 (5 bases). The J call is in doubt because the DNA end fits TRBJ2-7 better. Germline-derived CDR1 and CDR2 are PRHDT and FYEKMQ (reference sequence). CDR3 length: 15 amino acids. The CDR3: CASRDTVLGPYEQYF. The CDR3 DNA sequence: TGTGCCAGCAGGGACACCGTCCTAGGACCTTACGAGCAGTACTTC.

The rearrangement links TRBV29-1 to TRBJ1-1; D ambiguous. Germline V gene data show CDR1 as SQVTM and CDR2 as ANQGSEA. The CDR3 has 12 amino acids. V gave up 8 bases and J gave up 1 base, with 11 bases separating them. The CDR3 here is CSSLRENTEAFF. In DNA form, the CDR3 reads TGCAGCTCGTTAAGAGAGAACACTGAAGCTTTCTTT.

The CDR3 sequence: CAKPFEGISSEQYF. For the CDR3, the DNA is TGTGCCAAGCCCTTCGAGGGAATCTCCAGCGAGCAGTACTTC. The chain recombines TRBV6-5 with TRBJ2-7; tentative D call: TRBD2 (5 bases). The CDR3 sequence is 14 residues long. From germline, CDR1 is MNHEY and CDR2 SVGAGI. V was pared by 10 bases and J by 6 bases, with 22 bases between.

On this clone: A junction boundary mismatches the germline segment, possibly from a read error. CDR3 sequence: CASSTPTSREPFF. The CDR3 nucleotides are TGTGCCAGCAGTACACCGACATCGAGGGAGCCGTTCTTC. The J gene is TRBJ2-1, the V gene TRBV6-6; D possibly corresponds to TRBD2 (5 bases). The CDR3 has 13 residues. Per the germline V gene, CDR1 is MNHNY and CDR2 is SVGAGI (reference sequence).

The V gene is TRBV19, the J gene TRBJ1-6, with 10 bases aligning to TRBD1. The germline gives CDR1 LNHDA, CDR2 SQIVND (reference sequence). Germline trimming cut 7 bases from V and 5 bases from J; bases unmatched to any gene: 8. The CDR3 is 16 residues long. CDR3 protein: CASTKRTGGDNSPLHF. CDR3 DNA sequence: TGTGCCAGTACGAAAAGGACAGGGGGGGATAATTCACCCCTCCACTTT.

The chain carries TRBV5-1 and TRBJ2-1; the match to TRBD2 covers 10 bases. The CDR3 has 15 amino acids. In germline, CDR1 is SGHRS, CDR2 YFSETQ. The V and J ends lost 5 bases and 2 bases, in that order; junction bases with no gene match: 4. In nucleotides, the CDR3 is TGCGCCAGCAGTAGGCTAGCGGGAGCCTACAATGAGCAGTTCTTC. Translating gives CASSRLAGAYNEQFF. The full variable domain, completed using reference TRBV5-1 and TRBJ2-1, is KAGVTQTPRYLIKTRGQQVTLSCSPISGHRSVSWYQQTPGQGLQFLFEYFSETQRNKGNFPGRFSGRQFSNSRSEMNVSTLELGDSALYLCASSRLAGAYNEQFFGPGTRLTVL.

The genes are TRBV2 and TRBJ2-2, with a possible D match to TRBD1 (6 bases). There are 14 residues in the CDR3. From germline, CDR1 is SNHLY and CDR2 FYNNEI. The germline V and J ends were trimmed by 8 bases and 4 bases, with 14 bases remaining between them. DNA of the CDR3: TGTGCCAGCGGACGGGACACTCTCACCGGGGAGCTGTTTTTT. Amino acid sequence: CASGRDTLTGELFF.

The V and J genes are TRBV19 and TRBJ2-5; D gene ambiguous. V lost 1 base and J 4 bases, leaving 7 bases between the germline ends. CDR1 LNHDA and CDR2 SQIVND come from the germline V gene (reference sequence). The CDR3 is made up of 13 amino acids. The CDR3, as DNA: TGTGCCAGTAGTATAGCAGGTCGAGAGACCCAGTACTTC. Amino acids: CASSIAGRETQYF.

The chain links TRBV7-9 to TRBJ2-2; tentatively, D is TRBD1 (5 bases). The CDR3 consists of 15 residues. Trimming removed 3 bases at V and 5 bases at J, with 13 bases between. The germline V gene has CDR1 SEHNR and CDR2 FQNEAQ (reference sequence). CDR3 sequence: CASSFQGSRTGELFF. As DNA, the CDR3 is TGTGCCAGCAGCTTCCAGGGATCTAGGACCGGGGAGCTGTTTTTT.

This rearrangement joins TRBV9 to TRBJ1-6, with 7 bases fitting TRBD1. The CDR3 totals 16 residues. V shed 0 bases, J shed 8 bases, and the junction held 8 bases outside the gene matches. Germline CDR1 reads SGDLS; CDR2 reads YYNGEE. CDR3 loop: CASSVGSGTEDSPLHF. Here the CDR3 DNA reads TGTGCCAGCAGCGTAGGTTCCGGGACAGAGGATTCACCCCTCCACTTT.

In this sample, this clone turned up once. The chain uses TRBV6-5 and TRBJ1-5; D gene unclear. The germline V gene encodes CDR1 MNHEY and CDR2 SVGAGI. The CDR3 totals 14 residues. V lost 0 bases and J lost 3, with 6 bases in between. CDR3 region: CASSYSTHNQPQHF. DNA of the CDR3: TGTGCCAGCAGTTACTCAACACACAATCAGCCCCAGCATTTT.